Each of the 18 T cell receptor beta chains below was sequenced from the same sample in a study of blood T cells in healthy people across ages. A second PCR, run for about 6 to 11 cycles, used a sample-barcoded 5' primer plus a J-beta primer mix. MiXCR was run by TCRdb on the 5' RACE reads, yielding one entry per CDR3 protein. The sample holds about 1.5 million distinct CDR3 sequences, about 40% seen once. The source material was blood. These receptor sequences come from a woman aged 18-35 years in good health.

The V call is TRBV27, the J call TRBJ2-1; 7 positions agree with TRBD1. Trimming cost V 6 bases and J 10 bases; bases outside gene matches: 9. Germline CDR1 and CDR2: MNHEY and SMNVEV (reference sequence). The CDR3 extends over 13 amino acids. The CDR3 region has the DNA TGTGCCAGCAGAAAGGGACAGCCCTACGAGCAGTTCTTC. Protein sequence: CASRKGQPYEQFF.

The chain is built from TRBV10-1 and TRBJ1-4; D is unresolved. Germline V gene lookup returns CDR1 WNHNN and CDR2 SYGVQD (reference sequence). This CDR3 is 14 amino acids long. Trimming shortened V by 6 bases and J by 2 bases, and 10 bases separated the two germline ends. CDR3 bases: TGCGCCAGCAGCTCCGGTGATACTAATGAAAAACTGTTTTTT. Translated: CASSSGDTNEKLFF.

This chain connects TRBV12-3 or TRBV12-4 to TRBJ2-3; D is ambiguous. The V end was cut by 5 bases, the J end by 6 bases, with 15 bases between. CDR3 length equals 14 residues. CDR3 sequence (DNA): TGTGCCAGCAGTCTGGACCTAATTCGGGATACGCAGTATTTT. Amino acids: CASSLDLIRDTQYF.

The chain carries TRBV12-3 or TRBV12-4 and TRBJ1-2; weak D call: TRBD1 (5 bases). V lost 6 bases and J lost 6, with 17 bases in between. CDR3 length equals 14 residues. Here the CDR3 DNA reads TGTGCCAGCAGACAGACCGGGGACGGGGATGGCTACACCTTC. Translating it yields CASRQTGDGDGYTF.

Details on this clonotype: A read error may explain this, as a much larger clone is one base away. The V and J genes are TRBV5-8 and TRBJ1-5, with D hard to call. Trimming stripped 4 bases from V and 6 bases from J, with 8 bases between. The CDR3 sequence is 12 residues long. CDR1 and CDR2 from the germline V gene are SGHTS and YDEGEE. CDR3 coding DNA: TGTGCCAGCAGCGCTCAATGTCAGCCCCAGCATTTT. Its protein is CASSAQCQPQHF.

The chain links TRBV4-1 to TRBJ1-2, with a weak D call TRBD1 (5 bases). Trimming shortened V by 0 bases and J by 6 bases, and 14 bases separated the two germline ends. This CDR3 has 15 residues. Germline lookup yields CDR1 MGHRA and CDR2 YSYEKL. The CDR3 region has the DNA TGCGCCAGCAGCCAAGATATACTGACAGTCCATGGCTACACCTTC. Amino acid sequence: CASSQDILTVHGYTF.

The chain recombines TRBV30 with TRBJ1-4; possibly TRBD1 for D (5 bases). Between the trimmed V and J ends, which lost 5 bases and 7 bases, there was a span of 14 bases. This CDR3 comprises 13 residues. Germline CDR1 GTSNPN, CDR2 SVGIG (reference sequence). CDR3 DNA: TGTGCCTGGGGCAGGGAGTTGGCTGAAAAACTGTTTTTT. The encoded protein is CAWGRELAEKLFF.

The V call is TRBV4-1, the J call TRBJ1-2, with D possibly being TRBD1 (6 bases). This CDR3 has 15 amino acids. Germline loops: CDR1 MGHRA, CDR2 YSYEKL. Trimming removed 2 bases from V and 7 bases from J, with 17 bases in between. CDR3 region: CASSQRVGGGIGYTF. CDR3 bases: TGCGCCAGCAGCCAACGCGTCGGCGGGGGCATTGGCTACACCTTC.

CDR3 protein: CASSPGTSGTYTDTQYF. CDR3 in DNA: TGTGCCAGCAGCCCCGGGACTAGCGGGACCTACACAGATACGCAGTATTTT. This chain uses TRBV12-3 or TRBV12-4 with TRBJ2-3, with 13 bases matching TRBD2. There are 17 residues in the CDR3. V dropped 6 bases and J dropped 2; count of bases not matched to a gene: 8.

The chain joins TRBV15 to TRBJ2-5; TRBD2 aligns across 12 bases. J was trimmed by 5 bases and V by 3 bases; bases with no gene match: 4. CDR3 length: 15 amino acids. Per the germline V gene, CDR1 is LNHNV and CDR2 is YYDKDF (reference sequence). The CDR3 DNA is TGTGCCACCAGCAGGACTAGCGGGGGTAGGGAGACCCAGTACTTC. Amino acid sequence: CATSRTSGGRETQYF.

A few counts support this clonotype. The V and J genes are TRBV20-1 and TRBJ2-1, with D unresolved. V dropped 2 bases and J dropped 5 bases, with 13 bases sitting between them. The CDR3 runs to 14 residues. The V gene's germline CDR1 is DFQATT and CDR2 SNEGSKA (reference sequence). The CDR3 region is CSARNPEPNNEQFF. CDR3 bases: TGCAGTGCTAGAAATCCTGAGCCCAACAATGAGCAGTTCTTC.

The table lists this clonotype with a few counts. The rearrangement uses TRBV4-3 and TRBJ2-3, with 10 bases that match TRBD2. The V gene's germline CDR1 is LGHNA and CDR2 YSLEER. V dropped 4 bases and J dropped 5; count of bases not matched to a gene: 6. This CDR3 spans 15 amino acids. The CDR3 spells CASSRGTSDGDTQYF. The DNA of the CDR3 is TGCGCCAGCAGCCGCGGGACTAGCGATGGAGATACGCAGTATTTT.

The V and J genes are TRBV12-3 or TRBV12-4 and TRBJ2-5, with 7 bases matching TRBD2. CDR3 length equals 15 residues. With V trimmed by 6 bases and J by 11 bases, 18 bases remained unmatched. As DNA, the CDR3 is TGTGCCAGCAGCCCGGGGGACTATCGCATCGGTGAGCAGTACTTC. Translated: CASSPGDYRIGEQYF.

The chain uses TRBV6-1 and TRBJ2-7; weak D call: TRBD1 (5 bases). There are 13 residues in the CDR3. Trimming removed 4 bases at V and 5 bases at J, with 12 bases between. Per germline, CDR1 MNHNS and CDR2 SASEGT. This CDR3 is CASSASGSNEQYF. The CDR3 DNA reads as TGTGCCAGCAGTGCGTCAGGGTCCAACGAGCAGTACTTC.

The chain joins TRBV9 to TRBJ2-4; 9 positions match TRBD1. The J call is doubtful: the DNA matches TRBJ2-7 better. The CDR3 extends over 16 amino acids. Germline CDR1 and CDR2: SGDLS and YYNGEE. CDR3 sequence (DNA): TGTGCCAGCAGCGTACCGTCGGGACAGGGAGTGGACGAGCAGTACTTC. This sequence encodes CASSVPSGQGVDEQYF.

This clonotype was picked up many times. A read error may produce the germline difference seen at one junction end. The V call is TRBV7-7, the J call TRBJ2-3, with D maybe TRBD2 (6 bases). Germline assignment: CDR1 SSHAT and CDR2 FNYEAQ (reference sequence). The CDR3 contains 13 residues. CDR3 bases: TGTGCTAGCAGCTTAAGTAGCGGAGATACGCAGTATTTT. It translates to CASSLSSGDTQYF.

The genes are TRBV3-1 and TRBJ2-1, with unresolved D. CDR1 and CDR2 from the germline V gene are LGHDT and YNNKEL (reference sequence). This CDR3 has 11 residues. The CDR3 is CVRSQANEQFF. DNA for the CDR3: TGTGTCCGCAGCCAAGCTAATGAGCAGTTCTTC.

This clonotype came up many times. The chain joins TRBV6-5 to TRBJ2-1; 9 positions match TRBD2. Germline trimming cut 6 bases from V and 5 bases from J; bases unmatched to any gene: 11. The CDR3 has 16 residues. Germline loops: CDR1 MNHEY, CDR2 SVGAGI. CDR3 bases: TGTGCCAGCAGAACAATAGCGGGAGAGCGCAACAATGAGCAGTTCTTC. It specifies CASRTIAGERNNEQFF.